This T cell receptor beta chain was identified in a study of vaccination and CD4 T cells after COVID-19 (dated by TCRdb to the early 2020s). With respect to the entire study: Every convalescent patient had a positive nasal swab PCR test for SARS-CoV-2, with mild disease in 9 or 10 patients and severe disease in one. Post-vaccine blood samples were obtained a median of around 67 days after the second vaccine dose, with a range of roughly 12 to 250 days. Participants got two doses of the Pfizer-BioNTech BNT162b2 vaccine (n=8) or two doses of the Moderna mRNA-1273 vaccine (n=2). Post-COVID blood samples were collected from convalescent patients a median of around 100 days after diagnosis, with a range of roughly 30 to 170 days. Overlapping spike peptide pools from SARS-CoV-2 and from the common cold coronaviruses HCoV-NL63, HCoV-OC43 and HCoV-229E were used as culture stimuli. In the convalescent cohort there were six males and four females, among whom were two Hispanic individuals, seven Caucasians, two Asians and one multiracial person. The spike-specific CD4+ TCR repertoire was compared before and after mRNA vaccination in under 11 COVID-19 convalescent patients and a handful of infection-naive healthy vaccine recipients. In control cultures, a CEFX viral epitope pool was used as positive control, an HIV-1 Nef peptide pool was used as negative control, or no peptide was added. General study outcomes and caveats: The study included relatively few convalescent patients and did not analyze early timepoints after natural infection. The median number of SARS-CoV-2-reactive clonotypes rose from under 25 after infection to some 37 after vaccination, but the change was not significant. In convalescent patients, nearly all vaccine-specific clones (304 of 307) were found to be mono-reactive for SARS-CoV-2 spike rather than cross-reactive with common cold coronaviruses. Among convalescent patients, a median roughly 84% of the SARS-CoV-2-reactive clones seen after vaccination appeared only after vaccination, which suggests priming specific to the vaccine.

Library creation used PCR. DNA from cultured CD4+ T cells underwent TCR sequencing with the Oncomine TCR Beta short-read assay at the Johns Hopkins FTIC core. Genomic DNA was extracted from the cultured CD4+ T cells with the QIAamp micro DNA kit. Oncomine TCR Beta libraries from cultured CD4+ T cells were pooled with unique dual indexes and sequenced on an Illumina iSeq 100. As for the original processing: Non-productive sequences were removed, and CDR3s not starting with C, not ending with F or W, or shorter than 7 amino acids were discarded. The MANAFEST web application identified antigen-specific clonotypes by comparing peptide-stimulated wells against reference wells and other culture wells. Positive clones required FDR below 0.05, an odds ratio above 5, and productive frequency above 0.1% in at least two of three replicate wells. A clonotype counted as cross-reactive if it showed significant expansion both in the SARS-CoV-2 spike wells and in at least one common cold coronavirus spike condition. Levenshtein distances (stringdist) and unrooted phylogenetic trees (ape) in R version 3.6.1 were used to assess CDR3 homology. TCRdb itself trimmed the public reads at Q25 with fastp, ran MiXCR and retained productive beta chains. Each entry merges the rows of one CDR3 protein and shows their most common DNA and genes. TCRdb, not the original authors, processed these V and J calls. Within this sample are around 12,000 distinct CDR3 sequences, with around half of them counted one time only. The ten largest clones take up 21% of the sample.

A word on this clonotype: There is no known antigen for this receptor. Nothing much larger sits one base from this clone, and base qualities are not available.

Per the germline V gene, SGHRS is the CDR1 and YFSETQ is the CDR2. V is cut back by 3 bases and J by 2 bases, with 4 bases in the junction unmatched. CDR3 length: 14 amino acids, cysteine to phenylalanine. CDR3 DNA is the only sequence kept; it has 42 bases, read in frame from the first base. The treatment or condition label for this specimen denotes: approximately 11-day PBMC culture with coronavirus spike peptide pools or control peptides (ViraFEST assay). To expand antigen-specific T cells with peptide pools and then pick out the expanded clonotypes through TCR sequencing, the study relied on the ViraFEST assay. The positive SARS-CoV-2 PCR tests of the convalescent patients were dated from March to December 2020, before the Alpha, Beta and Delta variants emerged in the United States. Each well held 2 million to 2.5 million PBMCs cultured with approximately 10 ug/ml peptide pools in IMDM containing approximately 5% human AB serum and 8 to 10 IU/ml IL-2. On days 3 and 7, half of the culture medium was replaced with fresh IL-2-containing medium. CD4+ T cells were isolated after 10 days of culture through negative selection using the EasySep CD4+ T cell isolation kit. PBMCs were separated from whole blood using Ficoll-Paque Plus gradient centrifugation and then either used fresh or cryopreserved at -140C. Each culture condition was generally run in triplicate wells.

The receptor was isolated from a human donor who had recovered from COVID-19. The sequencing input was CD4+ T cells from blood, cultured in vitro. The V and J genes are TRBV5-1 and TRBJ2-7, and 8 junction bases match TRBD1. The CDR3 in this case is CASSSRDRTYEQYF. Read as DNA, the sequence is TGCGCCAGCAGCTCCCGGGACAGGACCTACGAGCAGTACTTC.